Below, one T cell receptor beta chain is given with its context. The target antigen is unknown. Roughly 0.45 to 1 ug RNA was reverse transcribed with random hexamers. TCRdb re-analysed the immunoSEQ multiplex PCR reads in MiXCR, keeping a single row per CDR3 protein. The sample shows 65,000 to 95,000 distinct CDR3 sequences, around 94% of them seen only once. This specimen comes from a study of CD8 T cells in Susac syndrome. Whole-study findings and limits: The study's TCR sequencing and HLA analysis drew on a certain number of individuals. That number was acknowledged as relatively small.

Isolation of CD8+ and CD4+ T cells was performed negatively, whereas enrichment of TEMRA cells was done by FACS. The CDR3 is 13 amino acids. The V and J genes are TRBV1 and TRBJ2-7; the table's D call, TRBD1, has no DNA check behind it. TRBV1 constitutes a pseudogene. Material for sequencing was CD8+ T cells from PBMCs. The source is a human donor with Susac syndrome. CDR3 nucleotide sequence: TGCACCAGCAGCGGCGGGGCCTCCTACGAGCAGTACTTC. Translated: CTSSGGASYEQYF.